This TCR beta chain emerged from a study of post-analysis software for immune sequencing data. Study at large: Disease trajectories encompassed relapsing-remitting, secondary progressive and progressive-relapsing multiple sclerosis.

Each TCR beta cDNA library carried unique molecular identifiers. Once about 0.95 to 10 million T cells were used, roughly 0.5 million cDNA molecules resulted. From the PCR reads, TCRdb called clonotypes with MiXCR, one entry per CDR3 protein. Of approximately 730,000 distinct CDR3 sequences in the sample, about 45% are singletons; the top ten hold roughly 4.9%. This clonotype has just a few counts. The antigen remains unidentified. Study observations and caveats: Diversity measured as normalized Chao1 was significantly lower in multiple sclerosis patients than in controls. The authors found that F measure strongly co-clustered same-batch samples.

The sequence was obtained from a girl aged 5 to 17 with multiple sclerosis. The source material was blood.

The DNA for the CDR3 is TGTGCCAGCAGCTTATTGGGGGACAGGGCCTACGAGCAGTACTTC. It specifies CASSLLGDRAYEQYF. The chain uses TRBV7-9 and TRBJ2-7, with TRBD1 matching over 9 bases. CDR3 length: 15 residues. With 2 bases clipped from V and 2 bases from J, the junction kept 4 bases outside the gene matches. Germline V CDR1 and CDR2: SEHNR, FQNEAQ (reference sequence).